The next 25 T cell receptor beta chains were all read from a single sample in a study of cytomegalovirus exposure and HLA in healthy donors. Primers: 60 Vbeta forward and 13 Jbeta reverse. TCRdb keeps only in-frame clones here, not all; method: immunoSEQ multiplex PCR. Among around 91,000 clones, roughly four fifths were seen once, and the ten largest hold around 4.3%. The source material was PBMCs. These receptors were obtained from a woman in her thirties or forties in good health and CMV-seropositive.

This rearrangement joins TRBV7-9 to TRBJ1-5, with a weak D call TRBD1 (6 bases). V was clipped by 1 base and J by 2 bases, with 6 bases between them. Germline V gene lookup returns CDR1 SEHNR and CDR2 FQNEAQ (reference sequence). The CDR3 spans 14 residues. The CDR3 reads CASSLEGGNQPQHF. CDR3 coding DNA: TGTGCCAGCAGCTTAGAGGGGGGCAATCAGCCCCAGCATTTT. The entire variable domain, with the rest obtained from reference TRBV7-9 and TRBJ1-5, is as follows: DTGVSQNPRHKITKRGQNVTFRCDPISEHNRLYWYRQTLGQGPEFLTYFQNEAQLEKSRLLSDRFSAERPKGSFSTLEIQRTEQGDSAMYLCASSLEGGNQPQHFGDGTRLSIL.

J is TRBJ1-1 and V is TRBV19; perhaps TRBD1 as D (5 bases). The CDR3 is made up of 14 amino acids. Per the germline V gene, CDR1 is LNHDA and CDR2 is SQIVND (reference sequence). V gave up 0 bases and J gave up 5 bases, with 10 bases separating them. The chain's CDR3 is CASSIERGGTEAFF. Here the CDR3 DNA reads TGTGCCAGTAGTATAGAACGGGGGGGGACTGAAGCTTTCTTT.

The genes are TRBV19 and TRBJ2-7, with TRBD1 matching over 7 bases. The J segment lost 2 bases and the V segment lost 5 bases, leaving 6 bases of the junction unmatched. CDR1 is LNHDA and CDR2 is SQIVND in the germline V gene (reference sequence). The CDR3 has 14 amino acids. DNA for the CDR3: TGTGCCAGTAGTTTGCCCGGGACAGCCTACGAGCAGTACTTC. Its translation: CASSLPGTAYEQYF. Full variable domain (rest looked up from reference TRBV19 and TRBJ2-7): DGGITQSPKYLFRKEGQNVTLSCEQNLNHDAMYWYRQDPGQGLRLIYYSQIVNDFQKGDIAEGYSVSREKKESFPLTVTSAQKNPTAFYLCASSLPGTAYEQYFGPGTRLTVT.

The CDR3 DNA sequence: TGTGCTAGTGGCCCACCCCATGGGCGAACGAACACCGGGGAGCTGTTTTTT. This codes for CASGPPHGRTNTGELFF. The chain couples TRBV12-5 to TRBJ2-2; D uncertain. This CDR3 has 17 residues. V lost 6 bases, J lost 0 bases, and 17 bases lay in between. Germline V gene data show CDR1 as LGHNT and CDR2 as FRNRAP.

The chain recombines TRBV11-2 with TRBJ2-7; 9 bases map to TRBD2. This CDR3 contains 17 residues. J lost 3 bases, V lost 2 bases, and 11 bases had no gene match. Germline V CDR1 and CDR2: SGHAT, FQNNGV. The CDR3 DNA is TGTGCCAGCAGCTTATACGTGGCTAGCGGGATATTCTACGAGCAGTACTTC. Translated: CASSLYVASGIFYEQYF.

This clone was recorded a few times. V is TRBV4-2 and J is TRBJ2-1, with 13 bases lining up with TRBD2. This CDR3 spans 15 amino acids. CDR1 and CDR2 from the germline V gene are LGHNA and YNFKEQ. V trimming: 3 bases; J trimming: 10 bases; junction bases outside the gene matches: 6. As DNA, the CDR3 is TGTGCCAGCAGCCAGGAGACTAGCGGGAGGCGCGAGCAGTTCTTC. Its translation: CASSQETSGRREQFF.

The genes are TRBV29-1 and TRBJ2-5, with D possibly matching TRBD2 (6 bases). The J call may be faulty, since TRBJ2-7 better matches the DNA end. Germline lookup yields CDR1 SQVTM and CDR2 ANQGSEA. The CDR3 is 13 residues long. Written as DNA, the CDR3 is TGCAGCGTCAACGGGGGTCAGGCCTACGAGCAGTACTTC. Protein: CSVNGGQAYEQYF.

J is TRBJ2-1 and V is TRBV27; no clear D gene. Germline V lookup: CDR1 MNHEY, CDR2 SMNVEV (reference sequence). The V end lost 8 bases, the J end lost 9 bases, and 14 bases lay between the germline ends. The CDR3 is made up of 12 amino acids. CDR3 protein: CASRGLTLEQFF. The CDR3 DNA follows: TGTGCCAGCCGTGGCCTTACCCTTGAGCAGTTCTTC.

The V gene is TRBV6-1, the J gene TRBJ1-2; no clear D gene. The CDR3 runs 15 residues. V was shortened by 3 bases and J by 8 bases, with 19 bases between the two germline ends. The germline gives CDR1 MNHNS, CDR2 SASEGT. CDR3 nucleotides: TGTGCCAGCAGTGACCATTCCCTTCGTGGCCCGGGCTACACCTTC. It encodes CASSDHSLRGPGYTF.

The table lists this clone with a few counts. CDR3: CASSRAGGANTEAFF. DNA of the CDR3: TGTGCCAGCAGCCGCGCCGGAGGGGCGAACACTGAAGCTTTCTTT. The chain employs TRBV14 and TRBJ1-1; possibly TRBD1 for D (5 bases). The V gene lost 4 bases and the J gene lost 1 base, with 13 bases spanning the gap. This CDR3 is built from 15 residues. Germline assignment: CDR1 SGHDN and CDR2 FVKESK.

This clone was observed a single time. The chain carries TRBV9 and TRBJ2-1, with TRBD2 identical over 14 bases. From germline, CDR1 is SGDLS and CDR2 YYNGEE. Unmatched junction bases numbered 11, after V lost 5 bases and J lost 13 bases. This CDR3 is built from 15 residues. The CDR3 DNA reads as TGTGCCAGCAGTATAGACGGGACTAGCGGGAGAGTTCAGTTCTTC. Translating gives CASSIDGTSGRVQFF.

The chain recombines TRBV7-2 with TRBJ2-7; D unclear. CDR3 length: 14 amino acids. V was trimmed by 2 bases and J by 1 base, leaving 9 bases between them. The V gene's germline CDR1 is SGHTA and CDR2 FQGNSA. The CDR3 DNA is TGTGCCAGCAGCTTAAGACATATTTCCTACGAGCAGTACTTC. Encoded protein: CASSLRHISYEQYF.

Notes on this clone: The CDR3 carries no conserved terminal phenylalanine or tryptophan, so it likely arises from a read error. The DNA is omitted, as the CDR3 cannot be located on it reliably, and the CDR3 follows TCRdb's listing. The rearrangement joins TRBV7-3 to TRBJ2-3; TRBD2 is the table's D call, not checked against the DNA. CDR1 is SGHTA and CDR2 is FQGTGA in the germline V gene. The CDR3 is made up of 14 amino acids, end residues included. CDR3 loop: CASSLNPGLKGAAL.

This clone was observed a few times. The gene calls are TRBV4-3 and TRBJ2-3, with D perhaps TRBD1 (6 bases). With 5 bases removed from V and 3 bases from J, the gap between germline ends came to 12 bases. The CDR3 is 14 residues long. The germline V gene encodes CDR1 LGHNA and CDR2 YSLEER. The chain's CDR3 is CASSEGHRTDTQYF. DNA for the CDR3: TGCGCCAGCAGCGAGGGACATAGGACAGATACGCAGTATTTT.

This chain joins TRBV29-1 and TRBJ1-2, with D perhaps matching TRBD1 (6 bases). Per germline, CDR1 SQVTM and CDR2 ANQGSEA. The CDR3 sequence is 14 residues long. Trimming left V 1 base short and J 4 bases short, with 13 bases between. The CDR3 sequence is CSVEGTGKVYGYTF. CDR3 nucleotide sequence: TGCAGCGTTGAAGGCACAGGGAAAGTCTATGGCTACACCTTC.

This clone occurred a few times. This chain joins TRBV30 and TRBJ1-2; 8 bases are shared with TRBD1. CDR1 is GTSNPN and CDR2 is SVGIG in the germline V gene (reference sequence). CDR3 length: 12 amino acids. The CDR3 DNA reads TGTGCAACTGACAGGGGTAACTATGGCTACACCTTC. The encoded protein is CATDRGNYGYTF.

The chain's CDR3 is CASSREEGLGDAGELFF. The CDR3 DNA reads as TGTGCCAGCAGTCGGGAGGAAGGTCTGGGGGACGCCGGGGAGCTGTTTTTT. V and J are TRBV28 and TRBJ2-2, with 7 bases aligning to TRBD2. Germline CDR1 and CDR2: MDHEN and SYDVKM. The length of the CDR3 is 17 residues. The trim removed 5 bases at V and 6 bases at J, leaving 15 bases unmatched. The entire variable domain, with the rest obtained from reference TRBV28 and TRBJ2-2, is as follows: DVKVTQSSRYLVKRTGEKVFLECVQDMDHENMFWYRQDPGLGLRLIYFSYDVKMKEKGDIPEGYSVSREKKERFSLILESASTNQTSMYLCASSREEGLGDAGELFFGEGSRLTVL.

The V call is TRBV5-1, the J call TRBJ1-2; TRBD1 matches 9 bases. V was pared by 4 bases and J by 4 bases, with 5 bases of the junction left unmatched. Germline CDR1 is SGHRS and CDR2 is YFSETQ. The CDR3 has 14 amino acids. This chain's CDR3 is CASSGGQGVYGYTF. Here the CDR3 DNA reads TGCGCCAGCAGCGGGGGACAGGGCGTCTATGGCTACACCTTC.

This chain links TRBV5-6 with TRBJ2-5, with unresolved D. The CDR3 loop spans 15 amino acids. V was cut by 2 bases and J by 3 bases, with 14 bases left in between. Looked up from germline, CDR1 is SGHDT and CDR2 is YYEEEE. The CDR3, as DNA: TGTGCCAGCAGCTTTAAACAGCACCCCAAAGAGACCCAGTACTTC. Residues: CASSFKQHPKETQYF.

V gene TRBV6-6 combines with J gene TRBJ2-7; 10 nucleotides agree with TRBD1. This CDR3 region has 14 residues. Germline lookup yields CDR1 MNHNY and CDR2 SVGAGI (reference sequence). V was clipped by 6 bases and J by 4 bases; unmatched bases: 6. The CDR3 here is CASSLTGGAYEQYF. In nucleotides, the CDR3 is TGTGCCAGCAGCTTGACAGGGGGCGCGTACGAGCAGTACTTC.

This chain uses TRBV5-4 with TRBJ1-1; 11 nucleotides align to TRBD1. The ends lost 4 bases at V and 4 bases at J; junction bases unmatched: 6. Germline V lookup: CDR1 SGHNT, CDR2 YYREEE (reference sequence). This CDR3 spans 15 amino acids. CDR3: CASSTTGTGGTEAFF. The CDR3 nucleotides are TGTGCCAGCAGCACCACCGGGACAGGGGGCACTGAAGCTTTCTTT.

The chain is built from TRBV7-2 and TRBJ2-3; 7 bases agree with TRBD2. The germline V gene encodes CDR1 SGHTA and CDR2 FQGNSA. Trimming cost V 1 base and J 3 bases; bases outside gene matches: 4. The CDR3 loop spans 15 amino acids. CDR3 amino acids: CASSLGTSETDTQYF. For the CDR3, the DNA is TGTGCCAGCAGCTTAGGTACTAGCGAGACAGATACGCAGTATTTT.

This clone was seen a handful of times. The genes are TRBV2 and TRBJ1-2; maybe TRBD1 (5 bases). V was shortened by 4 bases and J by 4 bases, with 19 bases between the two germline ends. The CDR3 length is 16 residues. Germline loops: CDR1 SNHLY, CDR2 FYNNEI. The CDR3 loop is CASSVLGPEGTYGYTF. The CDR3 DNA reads TGTGCCAGCAGTGTACTTGGTCCGGAGGGGACCTATGGCTACACCTTC.

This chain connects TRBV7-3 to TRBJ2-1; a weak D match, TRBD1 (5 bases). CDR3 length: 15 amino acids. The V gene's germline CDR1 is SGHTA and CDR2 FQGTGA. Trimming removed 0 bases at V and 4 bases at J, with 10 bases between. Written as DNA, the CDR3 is TGTGCCAGCAGCTTAACCCCTGGGGCTTACAATGAGCAGTTCTTC. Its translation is CASSLTPGAYNEQFF. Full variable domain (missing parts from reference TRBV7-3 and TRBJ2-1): GAGVSQTPSNKVTEKGKYVELRCDPISGHTALYWYRQSLGQGPEFLIYFQGTGAADDSGLPNDRFFAVRPEGSVSTLKIQRTERGDSAVYLCASSLTPGAYNEQFFGPGTRLTVL.

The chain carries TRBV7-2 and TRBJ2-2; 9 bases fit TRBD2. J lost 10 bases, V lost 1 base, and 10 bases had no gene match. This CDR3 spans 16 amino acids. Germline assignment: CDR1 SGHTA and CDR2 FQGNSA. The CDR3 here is CASSLGSGSLHEELFF. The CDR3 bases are TGTGCCAGCAGCTTAGGTAGCGGGAGTTTGCACGAGGAGCTGTTTTTT.